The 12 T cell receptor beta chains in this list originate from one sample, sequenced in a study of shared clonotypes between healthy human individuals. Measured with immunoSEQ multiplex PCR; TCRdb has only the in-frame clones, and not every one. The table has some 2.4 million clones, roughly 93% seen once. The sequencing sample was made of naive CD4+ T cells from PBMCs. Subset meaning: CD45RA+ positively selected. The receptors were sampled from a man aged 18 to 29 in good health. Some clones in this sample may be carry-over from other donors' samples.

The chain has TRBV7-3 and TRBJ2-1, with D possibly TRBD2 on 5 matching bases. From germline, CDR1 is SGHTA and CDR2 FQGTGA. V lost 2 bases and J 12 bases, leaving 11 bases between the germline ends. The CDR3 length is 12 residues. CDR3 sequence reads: CASSLSRELQFF. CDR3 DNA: TGTGCCAGCAGCTTATCACGGGAACTGCAGTTCTTC.

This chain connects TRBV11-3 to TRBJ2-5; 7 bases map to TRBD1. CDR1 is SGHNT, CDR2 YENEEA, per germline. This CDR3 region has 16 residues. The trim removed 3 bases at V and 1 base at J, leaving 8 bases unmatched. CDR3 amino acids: CASSFGMGQPQETQYF. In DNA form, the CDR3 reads TGTGCCAGCAGCTTCGGCATGGGACAGCCCCAAGAGACCCAGTACTTC.

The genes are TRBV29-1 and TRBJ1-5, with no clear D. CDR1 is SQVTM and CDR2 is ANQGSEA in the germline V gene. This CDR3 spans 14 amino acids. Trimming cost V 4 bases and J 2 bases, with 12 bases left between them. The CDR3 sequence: CSVAEGNGNQPQHF. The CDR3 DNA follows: TGCAGCGTTGCTGAGGGCAACGGCAATCAGCCCCAGCATTTT.

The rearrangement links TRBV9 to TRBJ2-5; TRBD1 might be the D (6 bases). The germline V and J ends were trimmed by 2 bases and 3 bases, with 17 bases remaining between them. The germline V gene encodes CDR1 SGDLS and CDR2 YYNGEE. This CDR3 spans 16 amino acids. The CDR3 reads CASSVGGGRSEETQYF. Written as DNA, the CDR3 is TGTGCCAGCAGCGTTGGGGGCGGAAGGTCAGAAGAGACCCAGTACTTC.

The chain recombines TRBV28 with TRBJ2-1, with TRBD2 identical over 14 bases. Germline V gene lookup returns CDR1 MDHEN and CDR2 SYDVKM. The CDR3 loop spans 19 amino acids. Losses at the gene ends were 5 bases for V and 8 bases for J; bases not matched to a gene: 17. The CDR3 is CASSEPGLAGDVRRDEQFF. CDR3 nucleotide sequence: TGTGCCAGCAGTGAACCGGGACTAGCGGGAGATGTTAGGCGGGATGAGCAGTTCTTC.

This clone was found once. The CDR3 spells CASSLLVGTNTEAFF. DNA for the CDR3: TGTGCCAGCAGTTTATTGGTCGGAACGAACACTGAAGCTTTCTTT. The rearrangement links TRBV28 to TRBJ1-1; no clear D gene. Germline V gene data show CDR1 as MDHEN and CDR2 as SYDVKM. V lost 1 base, J lost 1 base, and 10 bases lay in between. CDR3 length equals 15 residues.

The CDR3 sequence is CASSQGVTSGNEQFF. The CDR3 DNA sequence: TGCGCCAGCAGCCAGGGGGTGACTAGCGGAAATGAGCAGTTCTTC. The gene calls are TRBV4-3 and TRBJ2-1, with 9 bases matching TRBD2. Germline CDR1 is LGHNA and CDR2 is YSLEER. The CDR3 contains 15 residues. V lost 3 bases and J lost 7; bases outside the gene matches: 7.

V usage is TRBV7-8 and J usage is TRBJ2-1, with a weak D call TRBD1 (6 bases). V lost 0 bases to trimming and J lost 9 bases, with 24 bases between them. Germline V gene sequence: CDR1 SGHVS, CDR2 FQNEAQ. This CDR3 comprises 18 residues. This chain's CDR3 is CASSLARGSVGNTTEQFF. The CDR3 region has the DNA TGTGCCAGCAGCTTAGCGAGGGGGTCGGTGGGGAACACGACTGAGCAGTTCTTC.

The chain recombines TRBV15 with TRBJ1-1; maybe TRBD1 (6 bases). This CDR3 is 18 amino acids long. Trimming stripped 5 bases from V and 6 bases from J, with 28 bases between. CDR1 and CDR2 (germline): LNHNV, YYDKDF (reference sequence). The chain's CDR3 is CATSSRPGGRFPRSEAFF. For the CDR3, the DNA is TGTGCCACCAGCTCACGCCCCGGGGGGCGTTTTCCCCGCTCTGAAGCTTTCTTT.

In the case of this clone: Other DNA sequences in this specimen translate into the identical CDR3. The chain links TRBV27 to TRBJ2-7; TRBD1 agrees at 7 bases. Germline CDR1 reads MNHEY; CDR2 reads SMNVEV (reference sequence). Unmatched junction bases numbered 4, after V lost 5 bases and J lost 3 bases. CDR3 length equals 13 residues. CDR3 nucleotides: TGTGCCAGCAGTAGACAGGGAAACTACGAGCAGTACTTC. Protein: CASSRQGNYEQYF.

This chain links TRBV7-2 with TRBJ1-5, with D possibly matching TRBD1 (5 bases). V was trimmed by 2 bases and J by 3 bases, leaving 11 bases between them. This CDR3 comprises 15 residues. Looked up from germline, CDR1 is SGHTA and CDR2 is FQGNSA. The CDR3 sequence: CASSLYQGTNQPQHF. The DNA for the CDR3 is TGTGCCAGCAGCTTATATCAGGGTACCAATCAGCCCCAGCATTTT. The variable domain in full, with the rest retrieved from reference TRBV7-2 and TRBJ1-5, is GAGVSQSPSNKVTEKGKDVELRCDPISGHTALYWYRQSLGQGLEFLIYFQGNSAPDKSGLPSDRFSAERTGGSVSTLTIQRTQQEDSAVYLCASSLYQGTNQPQHFGDGTRLSIL.

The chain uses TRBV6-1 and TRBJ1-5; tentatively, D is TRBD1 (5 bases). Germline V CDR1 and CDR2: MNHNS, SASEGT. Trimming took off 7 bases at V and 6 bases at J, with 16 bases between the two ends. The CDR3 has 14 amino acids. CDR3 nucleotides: TGTGCCAGCAACACATGGGACGGAGGTCAGCCCCAGCATTTT. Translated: CASNTWDGGQPQHF.